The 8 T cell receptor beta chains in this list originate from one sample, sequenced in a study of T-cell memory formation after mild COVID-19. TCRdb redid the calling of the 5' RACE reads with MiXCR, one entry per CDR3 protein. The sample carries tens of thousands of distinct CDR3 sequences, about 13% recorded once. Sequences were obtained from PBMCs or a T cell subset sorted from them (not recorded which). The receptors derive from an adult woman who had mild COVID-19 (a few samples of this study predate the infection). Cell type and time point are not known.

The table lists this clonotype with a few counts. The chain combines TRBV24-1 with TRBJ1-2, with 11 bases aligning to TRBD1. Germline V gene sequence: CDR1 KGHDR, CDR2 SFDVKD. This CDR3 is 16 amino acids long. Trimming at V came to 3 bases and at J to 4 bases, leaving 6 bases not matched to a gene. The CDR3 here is CATSDPRDRGIYGYTF. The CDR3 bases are TGTGCCACCAGTGATCCCCGGGACAGGGGGATCTATGGCTACACCTTC.

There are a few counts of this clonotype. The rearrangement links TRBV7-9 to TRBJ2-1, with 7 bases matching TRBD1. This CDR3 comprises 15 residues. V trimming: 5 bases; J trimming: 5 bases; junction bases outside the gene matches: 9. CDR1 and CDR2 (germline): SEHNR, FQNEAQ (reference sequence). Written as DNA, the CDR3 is TGTGCCAGCAGCACTAGACAGGGAACACACAATGAGCAGTTCTTC. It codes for CASSTRQGTHNEQFF.

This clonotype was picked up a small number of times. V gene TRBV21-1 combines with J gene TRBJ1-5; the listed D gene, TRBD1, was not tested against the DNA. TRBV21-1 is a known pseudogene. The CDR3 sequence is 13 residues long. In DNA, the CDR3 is TGTGCCAGCTTGGGGCAGGGCCATCAGCCCCAGCATTTT. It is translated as CASLGQGHQPQHF.

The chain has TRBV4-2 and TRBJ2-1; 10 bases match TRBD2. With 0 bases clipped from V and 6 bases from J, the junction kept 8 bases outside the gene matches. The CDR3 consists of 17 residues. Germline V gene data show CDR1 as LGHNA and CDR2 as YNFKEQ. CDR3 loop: CASSQELSGGASNEQFF. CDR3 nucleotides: TGTGCCAGCAGCCAAGAACTGAGCGGGGGGGCATCCAATGAGCAGTTCTTC.

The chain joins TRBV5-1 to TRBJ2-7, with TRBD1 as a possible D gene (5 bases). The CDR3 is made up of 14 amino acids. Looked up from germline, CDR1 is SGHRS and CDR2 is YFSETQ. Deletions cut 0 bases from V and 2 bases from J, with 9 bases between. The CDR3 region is CASSLADSTYEQYF. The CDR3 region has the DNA TGCGCCAGCAGCTTGGCTGACAGCACCTACGAGCAGTACTTC.

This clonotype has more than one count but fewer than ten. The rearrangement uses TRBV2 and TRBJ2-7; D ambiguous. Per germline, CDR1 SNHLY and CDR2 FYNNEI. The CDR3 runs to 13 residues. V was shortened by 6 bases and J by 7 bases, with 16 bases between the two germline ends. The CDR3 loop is CASRDLGSWEQYF. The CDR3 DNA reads TGTGCCAGCAGGGATCTGGGGTCGTGGGAGCAGTACTTC.

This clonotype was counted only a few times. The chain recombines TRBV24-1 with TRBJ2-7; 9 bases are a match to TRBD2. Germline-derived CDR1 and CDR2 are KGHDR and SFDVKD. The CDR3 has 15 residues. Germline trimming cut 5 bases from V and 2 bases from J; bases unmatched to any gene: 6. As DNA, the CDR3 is TGTGCCACCAGTGCGGCTAGCGGGATAACCTACGAGCAGTACTTC. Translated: CATSAASGITYEQYF.

The CDR3 DNA reads as TGTGCCAGCATGGATGAAGGCCCATGGTTCTTC. This translates into CASMDEGPWFF. This rearrangement joins TRBV2 to TRBJ2-1; D call uncertain. Looked up from germline, CDR1 is SNHLY and CDR2 is FYNNEI. The CDR3 is made up of 11 amino acids. With 7 bases removed from V and 15 bases from J, the gap between germline ends came to 16 bases.